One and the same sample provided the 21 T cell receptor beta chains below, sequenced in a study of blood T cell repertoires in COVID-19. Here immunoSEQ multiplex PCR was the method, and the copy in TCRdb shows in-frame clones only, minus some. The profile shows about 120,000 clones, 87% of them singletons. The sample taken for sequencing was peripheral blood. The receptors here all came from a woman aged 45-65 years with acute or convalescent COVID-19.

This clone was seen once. In DNA, the CDR3 is TGTGCCAGCAGCGTGGCGGACAGGGACTCCTACGAGCAGTACTTC. Translating it yields CASSVADRDSYEQYF. The V call is TRBV9, the J call TRBJ2-7; the match to TRBD1 covers 8 bases. This CDR3 is 15 amino acids long. Germline CDR1 SGDLS, CDR2 YYNGEE. Losses at the gene ends were 2 bases for V and 0 bases for J; bases not matched to a gene: 4.

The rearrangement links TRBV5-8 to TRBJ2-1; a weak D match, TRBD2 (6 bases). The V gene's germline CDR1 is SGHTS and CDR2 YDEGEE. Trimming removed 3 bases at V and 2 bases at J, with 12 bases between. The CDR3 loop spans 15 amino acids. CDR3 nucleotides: TGTGCCAGCAGCTCGCGGGGTGACCCCTACAATGAGCAGTTCTTC. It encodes CASSSRGDPYNEQFF.

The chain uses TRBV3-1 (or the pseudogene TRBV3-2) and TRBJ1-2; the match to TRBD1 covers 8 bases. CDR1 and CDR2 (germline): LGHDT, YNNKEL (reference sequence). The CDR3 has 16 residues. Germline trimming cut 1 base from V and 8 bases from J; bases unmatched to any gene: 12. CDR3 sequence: CASSQGGSGQASGYTF. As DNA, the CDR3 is TGTGCCAGCAGCCAAGGTGGATCGGGACAGGCCTCAGGCTACACCTTC.

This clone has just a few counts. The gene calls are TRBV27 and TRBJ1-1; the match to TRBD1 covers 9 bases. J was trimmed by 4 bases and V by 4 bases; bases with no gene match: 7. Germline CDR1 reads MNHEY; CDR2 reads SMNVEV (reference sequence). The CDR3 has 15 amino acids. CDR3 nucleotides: TGTGCCAGCAGTTCCCTGGGACAGGGAATCACTGAAGCTTTCTTT. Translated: CASSSLGQGITEAFF.

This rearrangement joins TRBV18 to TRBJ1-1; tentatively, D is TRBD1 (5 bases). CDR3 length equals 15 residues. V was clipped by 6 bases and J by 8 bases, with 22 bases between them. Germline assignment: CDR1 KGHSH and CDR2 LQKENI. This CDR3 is CASSLSTGPAPEAFF. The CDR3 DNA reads TGTGCCAGCTCGCTCAGCACAGGCCCCGCTCCCGAAGCTTTCTTT.

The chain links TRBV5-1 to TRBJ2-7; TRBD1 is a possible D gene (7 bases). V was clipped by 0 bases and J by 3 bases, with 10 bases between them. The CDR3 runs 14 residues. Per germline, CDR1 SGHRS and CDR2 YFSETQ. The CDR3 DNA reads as TGCGCCAGCAGCTTGGGACAGGGAGGCTACGAGCAGTACTTC. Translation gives CASSLGQGGYEQYF.

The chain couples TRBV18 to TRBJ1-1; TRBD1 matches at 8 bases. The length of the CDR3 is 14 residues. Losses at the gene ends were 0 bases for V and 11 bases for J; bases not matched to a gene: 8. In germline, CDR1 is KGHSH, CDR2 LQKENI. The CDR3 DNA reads TGTGCCAGCTCACCACCGGGGACAGGTGGTGTCGCTTTCTTT. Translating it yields CASSPPGTGGVAFF.

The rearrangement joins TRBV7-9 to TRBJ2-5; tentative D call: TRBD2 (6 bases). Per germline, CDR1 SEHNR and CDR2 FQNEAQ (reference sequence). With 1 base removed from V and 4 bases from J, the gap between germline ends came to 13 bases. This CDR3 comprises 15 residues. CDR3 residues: CASSLDLAGIETQYF. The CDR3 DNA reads TGTGCCAGCAGCTTAGACTTGGCGGGAATAGAGACCCAGTACTTC. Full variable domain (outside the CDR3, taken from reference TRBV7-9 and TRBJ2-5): DTGVSQNPRHKITKRGQNVTFRCDPISEHNRLYWYRQTLGQGPEFLTYFQNEAQLEKSRLLSDRFSAERPKGSFSTLEIQRTEQGDSAMYLCASSLDLAGIETQYFGPGTRLLVL.

The CDR3 sequence: CASRFTAYNEQFF. Here the CDR3 DNA reads TGTGCCAGCAGATTTACAGCTTACAATGAGCAGTTCTTC. The chain couples TRBV12-3 or TRBV12-4 to TRBJ2-1; D is undetermined. This CDR3 spans 13 amino acids. The germline V and J ends were trimmed by 6 bases and 4 bases, with 10 bases remaining between them.

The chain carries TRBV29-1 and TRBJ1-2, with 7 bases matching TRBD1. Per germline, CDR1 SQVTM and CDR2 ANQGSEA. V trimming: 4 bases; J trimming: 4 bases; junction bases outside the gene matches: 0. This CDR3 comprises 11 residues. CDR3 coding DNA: TGCAGCGTTGCAGGGGGCTATGGCTACACCTTC. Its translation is CSVAGGYGYTF.

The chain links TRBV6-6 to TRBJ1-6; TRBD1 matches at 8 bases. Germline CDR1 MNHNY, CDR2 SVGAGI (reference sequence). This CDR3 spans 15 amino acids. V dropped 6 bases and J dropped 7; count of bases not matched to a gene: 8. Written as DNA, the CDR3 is TGTGCCAGCAGCGACAGGGGATTAGAGAATTCACCCCTCCACTTT. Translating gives CASSDRGLENSPLHF.

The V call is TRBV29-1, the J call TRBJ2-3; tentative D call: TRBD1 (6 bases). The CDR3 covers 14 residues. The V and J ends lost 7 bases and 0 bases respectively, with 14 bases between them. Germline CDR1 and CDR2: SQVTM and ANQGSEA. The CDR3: CSARDTSSTDTQYF. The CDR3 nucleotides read TGCAGCGCACGGGACACCTCTAGCACAGATACGCAGTATTTT.

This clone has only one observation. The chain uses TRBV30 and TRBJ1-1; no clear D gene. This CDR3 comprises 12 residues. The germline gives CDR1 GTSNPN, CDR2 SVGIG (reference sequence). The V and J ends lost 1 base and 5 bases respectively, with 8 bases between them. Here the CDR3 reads CAWSAGGTEAFF. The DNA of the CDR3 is TGTGCCTGGAGTGCGGGAGGGACTGAAGCTTTCTTT. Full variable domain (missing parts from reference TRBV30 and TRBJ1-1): SQTIHQWPATLVQPVGSPLSLECTVEGTSNPNLYWYRQAAGRGLQLLFYSVGIGQISSEVPQNLSASRPQDRQFILSSKKLLLSDSGFYLCAWSAGGTEAFFGQGTRLTVV.

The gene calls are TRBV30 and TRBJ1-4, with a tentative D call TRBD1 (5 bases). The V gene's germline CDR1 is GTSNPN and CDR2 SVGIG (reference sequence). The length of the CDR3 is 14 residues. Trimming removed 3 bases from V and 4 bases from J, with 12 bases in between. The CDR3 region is CAWRAGLSNEKLFF. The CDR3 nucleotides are TGTGCCTGGAGGGCGGGACTGAGTAATGAAAAACTGTTTTTT.

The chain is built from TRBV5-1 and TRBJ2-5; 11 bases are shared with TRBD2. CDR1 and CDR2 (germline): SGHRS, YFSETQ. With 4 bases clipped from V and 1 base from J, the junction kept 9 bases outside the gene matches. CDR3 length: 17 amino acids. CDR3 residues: CASSSGALAGGQETQYF. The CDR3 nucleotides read TGCGCCAGCAGCAGTGGTGCGCTAGCGGGGGGCCAAGAGACCCAGTACTTC.

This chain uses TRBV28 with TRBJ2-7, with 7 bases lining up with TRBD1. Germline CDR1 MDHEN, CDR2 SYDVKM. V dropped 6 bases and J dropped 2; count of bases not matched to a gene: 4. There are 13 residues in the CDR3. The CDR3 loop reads CASREQGTYEQYF. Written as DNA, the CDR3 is TGTGCCAGCAGGGAACAGGGGACCTACGAGCAGTACTTC.

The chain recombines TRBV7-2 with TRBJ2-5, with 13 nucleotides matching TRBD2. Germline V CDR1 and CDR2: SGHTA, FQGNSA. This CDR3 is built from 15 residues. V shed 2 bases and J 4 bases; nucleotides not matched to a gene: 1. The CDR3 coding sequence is TGTGCCAGCAGCTTAACTAGCGGGGGGGCAGAGACCCAGTACTTC. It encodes CASSLTSGGAETQYF.

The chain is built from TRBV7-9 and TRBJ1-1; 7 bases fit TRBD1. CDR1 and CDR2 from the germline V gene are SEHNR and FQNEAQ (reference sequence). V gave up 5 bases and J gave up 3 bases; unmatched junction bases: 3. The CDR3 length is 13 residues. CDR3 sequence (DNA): TGTGCCAGCAGCCCCAGGGGGGACACTGAAGCTTTCTTT. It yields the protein CASSPRGDTEAFF. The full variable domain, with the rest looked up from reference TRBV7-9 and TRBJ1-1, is DTGVSQNPRHKITKRGQNVTFRCDPISEHNRLYWYRQTLGQGPEFLTYFQNEAQLEKSRLLSDRFSAERPKGSFSTLEIQRTEQGDSAMYLCASSPRGDTEAFFGQGTRLTVV.

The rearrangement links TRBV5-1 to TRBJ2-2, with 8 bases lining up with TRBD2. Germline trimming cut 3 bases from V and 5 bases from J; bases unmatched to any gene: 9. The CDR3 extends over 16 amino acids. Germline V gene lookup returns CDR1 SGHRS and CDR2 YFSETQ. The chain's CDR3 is CASSWGAGEATGELFF. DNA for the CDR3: TGCGCCAGCAGCTGGGGAGCGGGAGAGGCGACCGGGGAGCTGTTTTTT.

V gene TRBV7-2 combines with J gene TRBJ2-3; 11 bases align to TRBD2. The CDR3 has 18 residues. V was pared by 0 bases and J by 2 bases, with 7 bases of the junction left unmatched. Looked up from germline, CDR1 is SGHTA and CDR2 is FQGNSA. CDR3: CASSLAAGTSGLTDTQYF. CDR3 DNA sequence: TGTGCCAGCAGCTTAGCGGCGGGGACTAGCGGTCTCACAGATACGCAGTATTTT.

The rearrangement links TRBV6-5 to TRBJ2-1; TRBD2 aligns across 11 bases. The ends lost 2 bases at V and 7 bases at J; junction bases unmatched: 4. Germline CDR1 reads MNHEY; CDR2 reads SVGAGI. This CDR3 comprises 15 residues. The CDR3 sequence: CASSYGLAGGNEQFF. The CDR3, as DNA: TGTGCCAGCAGTTACGGGTTAGCGGGAGGGAATGAGCAGTTCTTC.